This T cell receptor beta chain was retrieved from a study of cytomegalovirus exposure and HLA in healthy donors (dated by TCRdb to 2015 to 2018). At the level of the whole study: An earlier analysis of 587 of the donors reported about 280 Gb of sequence data and around 110 million unique TCR beta sequences obtained from roughly 170 million T cells. Every discovery cohort repertoire had been produced on one sequencing platform. The T cell repertoires of several hundred subjects were profiled by immunosequencing and related to cytomegalovirus serostatus. Along with the roughly 670-subject first cohort, a separate validation cohort of over a hundred different subjects was used. Roughly five DR-DQ haplotypes were treated as single units for association and clustering because of strong linkage in the cohort. Of the roughly 410 genotyped donors, 81% were placed in the genetic ancestry cluster associated with self-reported Caucasian donors. In an earlier analysis of roughly 580 of the donors, high-throughput TCR beta sequencing was used to judge whether each TCR beta V gene segment behaved as functional or pseudogenic. Genome-wide SNP genotypes for about 55% of the 666 donors were used in a later genetic analysis, which treated that subset as a discovery cohort. The later analysis used no new phenotypic data to find candidate immune exposures, relying instead on TCR beta sequences and their occurrence across donors. The study combined high-throughput TCR immunosequencing, statistical association of individual TCRs with disease status, and machine learning to predict cytomegalovirus infection status. The study aimed to test whether cataloging public T cell receptors could reveal signatures of past pathogen exposure. Donor age, sex, ethnicity and CMV serostatus were collected together with the repertoire data. HLA typing included class I and class II loci at four-digit resolution. The number of donors typed differed by locus, with roughly 629-640 for A, B, C, DRB1 and DQB1, approximately 500 for DQA1, 600 to 610 for DPA1, and approximately 470 for DPB1. To study patterns of TCR occurrence, a later analysis re-analyzed previously published TCR beta repertoires from 666 donors and added high-resolution HLA genotyping. Among 398 genotyped donors of the cohort, an average of about 240,000 unique TCR beta nucleotide sequences were sequenced per donor, roughly 18% of them non-productive. About 300 gigabases of sequencing data and tens of millions of unique TCR sequences were included in an early release covering roughly 600 HLA-typed donors.

The library came from the immunoSEQ multiplex PCR assay. For the multiplex PCR, a mixture combining 60 forward primers for TCR Vbeta segments and 13 reverse primers for TCR Jbeta segments was used. A multiplex PCR assay on genomic DNA amplified the CDR3 region of rearranged TCR beta genes. The Illumina HiSeq System was used to sequence the amplified TCR beta libraries as 87-base-pair reads. On the authors' methods: A later analysis tallied 70 million to 100 million unique TCR beta chains across the 640 or so repertoires, and approximately 12 million of those chains were shared by two or more donors. Raw reads were error-corrected and collapsed into unique sequences by a nearest-neighbor algorithm in which closely related sequences were merged to remove PCR and sequencing errors. V, D and J gene segments were assigned by aligning CDR3 sequences to IMGT reference sequences. For a sequence to be retained, a match of at least six nucleotides to both a V gene segment and a J gene segment was required. A rearrangement was called productive if the CDR3 had no stop codons and remained in frame with V and J, and every other rearrangement was called non-productive. Following IMGT convention, CDR3 was defined as the stretch from the second conserved V-encoded cysteine up to the conserved J-encoded phenylalanine. Sequences without an unambiguous match to a single V gene segment were excluded from the earlier analysis of several hundred of the donors. An earlier analysis of roughly 590 of the donors called V segments functional above 56.7% productive rearrangements and segregating when the between-donor standard deviation exceeded 5%. A statistical classification framework was built to diagnose cytomegalovirus status from the catalog of TCR beta chain sequences. A later analysis assigned V and J genes by comparing TCR nucleotide sequences with IMGT/GENE-DB human TR gene sequences. A later analysis assigned CDR3 sequences and most-parsimonious VDJ recombination scenarios with the TCRdist pipeline. In a later analysis, each TCR beta chain was defined by its CDR3 amino acid sequence together with its V-gene family, and reads lacking a unique V-gene family were excluded. As a way to deal with suspected cross-contamination and a sequencing artifact, a later analysis dropped more than 500 nucleotide sequences that were highly shared and had low generation probability. In a later analysis, a clonal expansion index was calculated for each public chain from normalized within-repertoire ranks of inferred template counts. In a later analysis, generation probabilities were computed with a VDJ recombination model fitted to out-of-frame rearrangements, and the resulting probabilities were checked against IGoR. A later analysis scored TCR-TCR, TCR-HLA and TCR-CMV co-occurrence with hypergeometric tests, applying a repertoire-size bias correction to TCR pairs. False discovery rates were estimated in a later analysis by permuting HLA or CMV assignments 20 times. In a later analysis, co-occurring TCRs were grouped with DBSCAN, and TCRdist sequence similarity was added when clustering was performed within HLA-allele-positive subsets. For co-occurrence clustering, repertoires with fewer than 30,000 or more than 120,000 public chains were excluded, along with five repertoires with anomalous nucleotide sharing. Drawn from immuneACCESS, this table holds only the in-frame rearrangements with V and J called that TCRdb kept. Clones are partly lost; checked studies trace under half to an unresolved V gene and leave the rest unexplained. D and trimming were read from the DNA, whereas the V and J calls and clone size are those reported in that table. The sample includes about 94,000 clones, with under 80% observed a single time. The top ten clonotypes cover 1.2% to 1.5% of the sample.

The cohort comprised under 700 healthy bone marrow donors. At the time of sampling, all cohort members were nominally healthy, though unrecorded immune exposures were likely present. The donor was CMV seronegative and was included in the group of a few hundred seronegative cohort members. Every donor gave a peripheral blood sample, and the peripheral blood mononuclear cells from that sample were used for TCR beta sequencing. The Qiagen DNeasy Blood Extraction Kit was used to extract genomic DNA from the blood cell samples. The investigation overall reported the following: Assigning TCR associations to individual alleles was difficult when HLA alleles, especially DR and DQ, strongly co-occurred. The cohort was sequenced for TCR beta chains only, and without alpha or paired-chain data the features that could be detected were limited. The authors suggested that the approach could potentially be extended to other disease states and immunological phenotypes. The presence/absence analyses assumed that sequencing depth was roughly uniform across donors, and that assumption may not be true. An association between a missense DCLRE1C variant and V-gene and J-gene trimming of TCR beta chains was found in a later genetic analysis and replicated in an independent cohort. Specific HLA alleles were associated with 15,000 to 20,000 TCR beta sequences at a false discovery rate of 0.05 in a later analysis. The study gave a list of 150 to 200 TCR beta chains associated with cytomegalovirus. In an earlier analysis of some 540 of the donors, most TCR beta V segments appeared in productive rearrangements about 87% or about 30% of the time, broadly matching IMGT annotations. According to a later genetic analysis, donors in an Asian-associated ancestry cluster had fewer N-insertions in productive TCRs than the approximately 700-donor mean. Most TCR sequences were observed very rarely across donors, whereas some public TCRs were present in many individuals. Because the 87-base-pair reads could not distinguish some IMGT-functional V segments, including TRBV6-2 and TRBV6-3, those segments were excluded. A further reported finding was that TCR beta sequences accurately predicted the HLA-A and HLA-B alleles for most subjects in the first cohort. Cytomegalovirus status was reported to be diagnosed by the classifier with high specificity and sensitivity in both the original and validation cohorts. In a later analysis, several top co-occurrence clusters were reported to appear linked to parvovirus B19, influenza, CMV and Epstein-Barr virus. Correlated functional status among segregating V segments might be attributable to linkage disequilibrium, but an unknown experimental factor could not be ruled out. Because HLA typing was missing for some donors at each locus, association tests included only the typed subset. Most CMV-associated TCR beta chains appeared to be HLA-restricted in a later analysis, and the HLA associations seemed to be driven largely by CMV exposure. A few of the identified cytomegalovirus-associated TCR beta chains were confirmed in vitro to be specific for cytomegalovirus antigens. Immune exposure information for the cohort was limited to CMV serostatus. Because counts were too low, roughly 18 rarely observed V segments, including chromosome 9 orphons, were left out of the earlier analysis of about 500 of the donors. In a later analysis, HLA-associated TCR beta chains showed more clonal expansion and lower generation probabilities than non-associated chains that were equally common. In a later analysis, the rate of TCR association differed among HLA loci, with DRB1 alleles having the most associated TCRs and HLA-C alleles having the fewest. The sequencing pipeline was judged likely to have produced a cluster of highly shared sequence variants as a technical artifact.

With regard to this clone: Its cognate antigen has yet to be identified. No quality values exist for individual bases; no much larger clone is one base distant.

For CDR1 and CDR2, the germline V gene lists MDHEN and SYDVKM. Trimming accounts for 6 bases at V and 2 bases at J, while the number of junction bases matched to no gene is 3. The CDR3 covers 13 residues, taking in both the cysteine and the phenylalanine. This entry keeps only the CDR3 DNA: 39 bases, framed from base 1. The sequencing sample was made of PBMCs. The chain is encoded by TRBV28 joined to TRBJ1-2; TRBD1 aligns with 7 central bases. This TCR was sampled from a male donor in good health and CMV-seronegative. The sequenced DNA is TGTGCCAGCAGCGAAGGGGGCAACTATGGCTACACCTTC. Translated, this gives CASSEGGNYGYTF.